This T cell receptor (beta chain) was recorded in a study of T cells after yellow fever vaccination. This clonotype was seen repeatedly, ten times or more. What it recognizes is unknown. The CDR3 sequence is 14 residues long. CDR1 is SEHNR, CDR2 FQNEAQ, per germline (reference sequence). V lost 5 bases, J lost 8 bases, and 15 bases lay in between. Study-wide points: Clones that expanded after primary vaccination mostly reappeared after the booster (over 95% CD4, 80% to 90% CD8). Repertoires obtained by FACS sorting could include abundant clonotypes that entered as contaminants from the bulk population.

5'RACE template switching produced TCR cDNA carrying a universal primer site and UMIs. TCRdb reprocessed the 5' RACE reads with MiXCR, giving one entry per CDR3 protein. The sample has approximately 160,000 distinct CDR3 sequences, roughly 6.4% seen once; the top ten hold about 2.7%. Here the sequenced sample was CD4+ T cells sorted from PBMCs, taken on the day of the first yellow fever vaccination. The sequence was obtained from a man aged 18 to 35 who received the YFV17D yellow fever vaccine. This chain joins TRBV7-9 and TRBJ1-4; possibly TRBD1 for D (5 bases). DNA of the CDR3: TGTGCCAGCAGCCGCCTAGGGGTTGGGGAAAAACTGTTTTTT. This gives the protein CASSRLGVGEKLFF.